These T cell receptor beta chains were read from a single sample in a study of blood T cell repertoires in COVID-19. Repertoires were generated with immunoSEQ multiplex PCR, while TCRdb's copy carries only in-frame clones and drops some. The sample consists of about 250,000 clones, 80% to 90% of them appearing once. Sequenced: peripheral blood. The receptors derive from an elderly man with acute or convalescent COVID-19. CDR3s include the opening cysteine and the closing phenylalanine or tryptophan. The listing skips clone size in some rows; elsewhere it reads once, few, many or a size class.

CDR3 | V | size
CASSWTGDTDTQYF | TRBV5-1 | -
CASIPGGANYGYTF | TRBV28 | once
CASSLRGLQRTGELFF | TRBV3-1/TRBV3-2 | -
CASSQEDRVGTDTQYF | TRBV4-3 | -
CASSQGSGVEGNQPQHF | TRBV4-1 | -
CASSRGQLETQYF | TRBV7-9 | once
CASSSTGSPYEQYF | TRBV7-6 | -
CASSLVWDFQETQYF | TRBV7-2 | -
CASAEHPTGRETQYF | TRBV7-3 | -
CASSLQGPYGYTF | TRBV12-3/TRBV12-4 | -
CASSLLTGHTGELFF | TRBV7-3 | -
CASSGTGGADTQYF | TRBV19 | -
CASSEGLAGGRSTDTQYF | TRBV9 | -
CASSARLAGGTDTQYF | TRBV5-4 | -
CASSLNLGGTDTQYF | TRBV7-2 | -
CASSTGLAGREETQYF | TRBV5-8 | -
CATSREVEWETQYF | TRBV15 | -
CASRGADYGYTF | TRBV2 | -
CASSLDSADTQYF | TRBV11-3 | -
CSVEGTGAFAAKNIQYF | TRBV29-1 | -
CASRRTGLGGNTIYF | TRBV2 | -
CASSLGPVGRKNEQFF | TRBV5-1 | -
CASSSGLAGAIGELFF | TRBV7-3 | -
CASRTVPYGYTF | TRBV28 | -
CASSDRDIRGYTF | TRBV6-4 | few
CASSQLDRANTGELFF | TRBV7-9 | -
CASSLQGMNTEAFF | TRBV7-2 | many
CASSLETAGSYNEQFF | TRBV5-1 | -
CASSVDIPGHIPGELFF | TRBV9 | -
CASSPLTGFQNEQFF | TRBV7-2 | -
CASSLGAGVEKLFF | TRBV27 | -
CASSFQGYNEQYF | TRBV4-1 | few
CASSYLQDGSYEQYF | TRBV6-2/TRBV6-3 | few